These 3 T cell receptor beta chains share one sample of origin, sequenced in a study of blood T cell repertoires in COVID-19. TCRdb keeps only in-frame clones here, not all; method: immunoSEQ multiplex PCR. The top ten clones hold approximately 6.2% of a sample with approximately 100,000 clones, more than 85% of them seen once. What was sequenced was peripheral blood. The receptors here all came from a human donor in a cohort sampled during active COVID-19.

The chain couples TRBV7-9 to TRBJ1-1; a possible D gene is TRBD1 (6 bases). The CDR3 has 15 residues. Trimming removed 1 base at V and 1 base at J, with 10 bases between. CDR1 is SEHNR, CDR2 FQNEAQ, per germline (reference sequence). DNA of the CDR3: TGTGCCAGCAGCTTAGGTCTGGGGGCGAACACTGAAGCTTTCTTT. Translation: CASSLGLGANTEAFF.

The chain employs TRBV6-5 and TRBJ2-3; no firm D call. The CDR3 contains 11 residues. The germline CDR1 and CDR2 sequences are MNHEY and SVGAGI. The germline V and J ends were trimmed by 8 bases and 5 bases, with 8 bases remaining between them. CDR3 residues: CASEKQDTQYF. CDR3 nucleotides: TGTGCCAGCGAAAAGCAAGATACGCAGTATTTT.

V is TRBV4-2 and J is TRBJ2-7; TRBD2 might be the D (5 bases). Per germline, CDR1 LGHNA and CDR2 YNFKEQ. V lost 0 bases to trimming and J lost 9 bases, with 18 bases between them. CDR3 length: 15 residues. CDR3 sequence: CASSQDWAGLTRQYF. The CDR3 region has the DNA TGTGCCAGCAGCCAAGACTGGGCGGGTTTAACACGGCAGTACTTC.